The 10 T cell receptor beta chains reported below all come from one sample, sequenced in a study of technical replicates of blood from a handful of donors. Some clones are missing from TCRdb's copy, which holds only in-frame ones; the method was immunoSEQ multiplex PCR. Counted here are about 80,000 clones, 91% occurring once; the ten biggest clones make up about 0.4%. What was sequenced was T cells isolated from PBMCs. The receptors here all came from a human donor in good health.

CDR3 sequence (DNA): TGTGCCAGTAGTGAGACTGGCTCCGATACGCAGTATTTT. This gives the protein CASSETGSDTQYF. The V gene is TRBV19, the J gene TRBJ2-3, with D hard to call. The germline CDR1 and CDR2 sequences are LNHDA and SQIVND (reference sequence). Trimming took off 5 bases at V and 6 bases at J, with 12 bases between the two ends. The CDR3 spans 13 residues.

The rearrangement joins TRBV6-1 to TRBJ1-2; D unresolved. The V gene's germline CDR1 is MNHNS and CDR2 SASEGT. CDR3 length: 12 amino acids. V was cut by 7 bases and J by 5 bases, with 11 bases left in between. The CDR3 is CASTSRGYGYTF. DNA for the CDR3: TGTGCCAGCACCTCTAGAGGGTATGGCTACACCTTC.

This chain links TRBV9 with TRBJ2-7, with no clear D. The V gene's germline CDR1 is SGDLS and CDR2 YYNGEE. The V and J ends lost 4 bases and 4 bases respectively, with 12 bases between them. The CDR3 extends over 13 amino acids. CDR3 DNA sequence: TGTGCCAGCAGCCCACGAGAGTCTTACGAGCAGTACTTC. Translating gives CASSPRESYEQYF.

The chain couples TRBV6-1 to TRBJ2-7; D remains unclear. The CDR3 totals 12 residues. With 7 bases removed from V and 3 bases from J, the gap between germline ends came to 10 bases. Per the germline V gene, CDR1 is MNHNS and CDR2 is SASEGT. CDR3 DNA sequence: TGTGCCAGCATGACACAGAACTACGAGCAGTACTTC. Translating it yields CASMTQNYEQYF.

This rearrangement joins TRBV6-4 to TRBJ2-7; 16 nucleotides align to TRBD2. The V and J ends lost 6 bases and 4 bases, in that order; junction bases with no gene match: 6. CDR3 length equals 16 residues. The V gene's germline CDR1 is MRHNA and CDR2 SNTAGT. CDR3 DNA: TGTGCCAGCAGGGGACTAGCGGGAGGGAAGACTTACGAGCAGTACTTC. Encoded protein: CASRGLAGGKTYEQYF.

The gene calls are TRBV14 and TRBJ2-7; no reliable D call. In germline, CDR1 is SGHDN, CDR2 FVKESK. The CDR3 is 13 amino acids. Trimming removed 2 bases at V and 3 bases at J, with 8 bases between. CDR3 residues: CASSQRRYYEQYF. In DNA form, the CDR3 reads TGTGCCAGCAGCCAAAGGCGGTACTACGAGCAGTACTTC. The whole variable domain, remainder taken from reference TRBV14 and TRBJ2-7, is EAGVTQFPSHSVIEKGQTVTLRCDPISGHDNLYWYRRVMGKEIKFLLHFVKESKQDESGMPNNRFLAERTGGTYSTLKVQPAELEDSGVYFCASSQRRYYEQYFGPGTRLTVT.

This clone was observed a few times. The chain combines TRBV5-1 with TRBJ1-1; D unresolved. CDR3 size: 15 residues. Per the germline V gene, CDR1 is SGHRS and CDR2 is YFSETQ. V shed 1 base and J shed 0 bases, with 10 bases lying between them. CDR3 protein: CASSLSGPMNTEAFF. Written as DNA, the CDR3 is TGCGCCAGCAGCTTGAGCGGGCCTATGAACACTGAAGCTTTCTTT.

The V call is TRBV15, the J call TRBJ2-7, with 14 positions matching TRBD2. The germline gives CDR1 LNHNV, CDR2 YYDKDF (reference sequence). V trimming: 0 bases; J trimming: 0 bases; junction bases outside the gene matches: 7. The CDR3 runs to 19 residues. The CDR3 spells CATSRDPGGTSGSSYEQYF. CDR3 DNA: TGTGCCACCAGCAGAGATCCGGGGGGGACTAGCGGGAGCTCCTACGAGCAGTACTTC.

The chain uses TRBV5-5 and TRBJ1-1; TRBD1 aligns across 7 bases. This CDR3 is 13 amino acids long. CDR1 and CDR2 from the germline V gene are SGHKS and YYEKEE (reference sequence). With V trimmed by 4 bases and J by 5 bases, 5 bases remained unmatched. The CDR3 reads CASSPTGLTEAFF. In DNA, the CDR3 is TGTGCCAGCAGCCCGACAGGGCTTACTGAAGCTTTCTTT.

This clone was counted between two and nine times. The junction departs from germline at one end; a sequencing error may be responsible. This chain connects TRBV9 to TRBJ1-1; D gene uncertain. The CDR3 is made up of 9 amino acids. Germline lookup yields CDR1 SGDLS and CDR2 YYNGEE. CDR3 protein: CASSGGLEF. The CDR3 nucleotides read TGTGCCAGCAGCGGCGGATTAGAATTT.